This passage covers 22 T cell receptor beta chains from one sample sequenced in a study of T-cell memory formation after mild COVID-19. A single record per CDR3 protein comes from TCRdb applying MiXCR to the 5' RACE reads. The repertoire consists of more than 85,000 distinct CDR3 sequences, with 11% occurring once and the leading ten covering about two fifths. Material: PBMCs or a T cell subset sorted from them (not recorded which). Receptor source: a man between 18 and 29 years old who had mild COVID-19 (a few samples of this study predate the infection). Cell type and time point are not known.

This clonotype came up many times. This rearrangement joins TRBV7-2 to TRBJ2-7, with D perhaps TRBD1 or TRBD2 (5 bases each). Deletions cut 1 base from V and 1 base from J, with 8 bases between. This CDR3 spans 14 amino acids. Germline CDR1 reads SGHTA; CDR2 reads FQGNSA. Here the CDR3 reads CASSLGDDSYEQYV. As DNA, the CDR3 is TGTGCCAGCAGCTTAGGGGACGATTCCTACGAGCAGTACGTC.

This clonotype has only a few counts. CDR3 nucleotides: TGCGCCAGCAGCCAAGAGTTACGGGTCCGGACGGAGACCCAGTACTTC. Encoded protein: CASSQELRVRTETQYF. The rearrangement joins TRBV4-3 to TRBJ2-5; D gene uncertain. The germline gives CDR1 LGHNA, CDR2 YSLEER. The CDR3 extends over 16 amino acids. V gave up 0 bases and J gave up 5 bases, with 16 bases separating them.

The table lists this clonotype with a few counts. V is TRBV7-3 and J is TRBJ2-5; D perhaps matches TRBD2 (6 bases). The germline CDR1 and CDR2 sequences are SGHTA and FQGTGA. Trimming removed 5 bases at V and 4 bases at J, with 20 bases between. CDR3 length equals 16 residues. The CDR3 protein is CASSPGESGGGETQYF. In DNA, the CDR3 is TGTGCCAGCAGCCCCGGGGAGTCCGGGGGTGGAGAGACCCAGTACTTC.

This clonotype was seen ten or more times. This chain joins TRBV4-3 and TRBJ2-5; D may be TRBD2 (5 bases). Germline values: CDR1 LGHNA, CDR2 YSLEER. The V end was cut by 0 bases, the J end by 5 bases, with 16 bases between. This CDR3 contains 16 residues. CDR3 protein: CASSQDWAEGRETQYF. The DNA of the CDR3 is TGCGCCAGCAGCCAAGATTGGGCCGAGGGAAGGGAGACCCAGTACTTC.

CDR3 residues: CASLEGTGGNEQYF. CDR3 sequence (DNA): TGTGCCAGCCTCGAGGGGACAGGAGGTAACGAGCAGTACTTC. The V gene is TRBV6-1, the J gene TRBJ2-7; 8 bases line up with TRBD1. The CDR3 extends over 14 amino acids. The ends lost 8 bases at V and 5 bases at J; junction bases unmatched: 11. Germline V lookup: CDR1 MNHNS, CDR2 SASEGT.

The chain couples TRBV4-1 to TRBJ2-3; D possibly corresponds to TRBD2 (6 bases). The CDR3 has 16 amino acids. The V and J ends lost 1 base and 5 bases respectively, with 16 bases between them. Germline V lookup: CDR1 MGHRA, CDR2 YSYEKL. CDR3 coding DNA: TGCGCCAGCAGCCAAGGTTACGCAGTCGGGGGAGATACGCAGTATTTT. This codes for CASSQGYAVGGDTQYF.

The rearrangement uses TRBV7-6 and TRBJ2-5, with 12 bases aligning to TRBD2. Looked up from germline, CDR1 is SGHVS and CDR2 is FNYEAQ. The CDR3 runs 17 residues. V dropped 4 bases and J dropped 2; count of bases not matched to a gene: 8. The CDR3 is CASSSSRGLAGQETQYF. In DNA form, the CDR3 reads TGTGCCAGCAGCTCCAGTCGCGGACTAGCGGGGCAAGAGACCCAGTACTTC.

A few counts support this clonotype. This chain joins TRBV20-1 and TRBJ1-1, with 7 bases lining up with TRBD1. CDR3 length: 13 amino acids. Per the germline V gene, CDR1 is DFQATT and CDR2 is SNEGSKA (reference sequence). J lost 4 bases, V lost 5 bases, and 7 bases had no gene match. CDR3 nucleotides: TGCAGTGCTTACAGGGGTGACAGCACTGAAGCTTTCTTT. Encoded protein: CSAYRGDSTEAFF.

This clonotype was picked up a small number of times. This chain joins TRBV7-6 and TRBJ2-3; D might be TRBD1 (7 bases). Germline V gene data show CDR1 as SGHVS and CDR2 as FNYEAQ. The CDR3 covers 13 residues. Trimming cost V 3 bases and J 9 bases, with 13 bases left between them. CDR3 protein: CASSFRQGGTQYF. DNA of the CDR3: TGTGCCAGCAGCTTCCGACAGGGAGGCACGCAGTATTTT.

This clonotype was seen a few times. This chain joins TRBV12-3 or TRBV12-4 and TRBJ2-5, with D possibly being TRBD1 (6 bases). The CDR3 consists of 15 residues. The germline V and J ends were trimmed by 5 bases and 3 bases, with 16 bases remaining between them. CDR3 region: CASSDPGQREETQYF. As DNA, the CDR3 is TGTGCCAGCAGTGATCCGGGACAACGGGAAGAGACCCAGTACTTC.

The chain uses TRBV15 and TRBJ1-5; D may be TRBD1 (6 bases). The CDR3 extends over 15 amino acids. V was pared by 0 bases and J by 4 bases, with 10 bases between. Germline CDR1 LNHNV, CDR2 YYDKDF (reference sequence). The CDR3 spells CATSRDRGRNQPQHF. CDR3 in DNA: TGTGCCACCAGCAGAGATCGGGGGCGTAATCAGCCCCAGCATTTT.

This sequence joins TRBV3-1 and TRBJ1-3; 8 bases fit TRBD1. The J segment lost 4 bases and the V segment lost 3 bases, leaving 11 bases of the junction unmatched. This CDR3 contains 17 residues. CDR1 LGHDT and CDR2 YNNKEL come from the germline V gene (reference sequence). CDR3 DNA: TGTGCCAGCAGCCAGCAGGCCGGACAGGGTTACGGAAACACCATATATTTT. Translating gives CASSQQAGQGYGNTIYF.

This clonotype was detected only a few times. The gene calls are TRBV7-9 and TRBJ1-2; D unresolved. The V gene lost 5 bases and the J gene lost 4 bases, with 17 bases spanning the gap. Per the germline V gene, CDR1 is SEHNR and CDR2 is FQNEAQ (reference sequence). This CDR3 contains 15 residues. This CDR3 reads CASSHPAGGPYGYTF. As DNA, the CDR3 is TGTGCCAGCAGCCACCCCGCGGGAGGCCCCTATGGCTACACCTTC.

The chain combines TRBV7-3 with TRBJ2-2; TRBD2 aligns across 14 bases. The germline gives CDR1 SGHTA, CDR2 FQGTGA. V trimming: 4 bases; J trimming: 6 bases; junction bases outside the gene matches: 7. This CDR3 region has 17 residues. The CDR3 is CASSSSGTSGGAGELFF. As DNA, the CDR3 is TGTGCCAGCAGCTCATCCGGGACTAGCGGGGGCGCCGGGGAGCTGTTTTTT. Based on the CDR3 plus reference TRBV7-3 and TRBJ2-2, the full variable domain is GAGVSQTPSNKVTEKGKYVELRCDPISGHTALYWYRQSLGQGPEFLIYFQGTGAADDSGLPNDRFFAVRPEGSVSTLKIQRTERGDSAVYLCASSSSGTSGGAGELFFGEGSRLTVL.

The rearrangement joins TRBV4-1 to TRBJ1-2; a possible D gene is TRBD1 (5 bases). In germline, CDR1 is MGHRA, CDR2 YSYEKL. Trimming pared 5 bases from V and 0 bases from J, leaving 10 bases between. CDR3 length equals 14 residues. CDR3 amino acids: CASSLRGANYGYTF. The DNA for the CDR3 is TGCGCCAGCAGCTTGCGGGGGGCTAACTATGGCTACACCTTC.

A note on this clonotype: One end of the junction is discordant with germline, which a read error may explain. The CDR3 DNA reads as TGCGCCAGCAGCCAACTAGCGGGGGGGCCTGTCTTC. Residues: CASSQLAGGPVF. The rearrangement joins TRBV4-1 to TRBJ2-1; 12 bases are a match to TRBD2. The CDR3 loop spans 12 amino acids. The germline gives CDR1 MGHRA, CDR2 YSYEKL.

The CDR3 DNA is TGTGCCAGCAAGGACAGCCCCACGGGGTACGAGCAGTACGTC. Its translation is CASKDSPTGYEQYV. This chain joins TRBV6-2 or TRBV6-3 and TRBJ2-7; TRBD1 is a possible D gene (6 bases). Per the germline V gene, CDR1 is MNHEY and CDR2 is SVGEGT. The CDR3 is made up of 14 amino acids. With 7 bases removed from V and 4 bases from J, the gap between germline ends came to 17 bases.

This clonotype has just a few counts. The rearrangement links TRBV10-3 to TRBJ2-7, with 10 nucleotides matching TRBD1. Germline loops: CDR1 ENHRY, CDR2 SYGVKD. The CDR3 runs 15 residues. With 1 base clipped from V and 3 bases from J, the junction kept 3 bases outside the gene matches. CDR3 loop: CAISELDRGNYEQYF. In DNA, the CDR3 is TGTGCCATCAGTGAGTTGGACAGGGGGAACTACGAGCAGTACTTC.

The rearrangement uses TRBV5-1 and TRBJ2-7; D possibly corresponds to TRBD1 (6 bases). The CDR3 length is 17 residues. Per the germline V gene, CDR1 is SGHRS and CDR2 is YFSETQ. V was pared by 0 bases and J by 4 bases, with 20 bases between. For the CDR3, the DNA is TGCGCCAGCAGCTTGGGGCAGGGGCTCGGAGTATGGTACGAGCAGTACTTC. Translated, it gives CASSLGQGLGVWYEQYF.

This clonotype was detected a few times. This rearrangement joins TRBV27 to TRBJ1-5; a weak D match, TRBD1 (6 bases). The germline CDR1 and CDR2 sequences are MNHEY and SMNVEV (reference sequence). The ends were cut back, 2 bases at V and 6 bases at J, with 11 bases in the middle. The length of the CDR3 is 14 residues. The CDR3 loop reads CASSLGGAGQPQHF. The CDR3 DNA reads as TGTGCCAGCAGTTTAGGGGGGGCAGGTCAGCCCCAGCATTTT.

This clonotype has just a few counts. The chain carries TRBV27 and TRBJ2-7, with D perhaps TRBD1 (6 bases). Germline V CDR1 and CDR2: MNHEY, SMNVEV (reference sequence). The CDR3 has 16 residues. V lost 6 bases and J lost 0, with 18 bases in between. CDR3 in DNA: TGTGCCAGCAGATTAAACGGCCAGGGGTCCTCCTACGAGCAGTACTTC. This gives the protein CASRLNGQGSSYEQYF.

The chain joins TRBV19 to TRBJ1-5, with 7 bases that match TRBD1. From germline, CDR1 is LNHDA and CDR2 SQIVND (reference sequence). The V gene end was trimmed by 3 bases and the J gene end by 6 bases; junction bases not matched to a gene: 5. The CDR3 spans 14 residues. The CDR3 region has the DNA TGTGCCAGTAGTATGAGGGGGCAGTCTCAGCCCCAGCATTTT. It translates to CASSMRGQSQPQHF.